A single sample is the source of the 31 T cell receptor beta chains below, sequenced in a study of T-cell reconstitution after alpha-beta-depleted transplantation in children. The TCRbeta library incorporated unique molecular identifiers. TCRdb re-called the PCR reads with MiXCR, one entry per CDR3 protein. The sample lists some 830,000 distinct CDR3 sequences; 15% to 20% were seen once. The sequencing used PBMCs, mostly from graft donor cells, collected 360 days after TCRalphabeta/CD19-depleted stem cell transplant. Receptors originate from a male patient between 5 and 17 years old who had a stem cell transplant for acute lymphoblastic leukemia, so the T cells may come from the graft donor.

This clonotype was observed a handful of times. The V call is TRBV14, the J call TRBJ2-1, with 12 bases aligning to TRBD2. Germline V lookup: CDR1 SGHDN, CDR2 FVKESK. Trimming at V came to 4 bases and at J to 12 bases, leaving 4 bases not matched to a gene. The length of the CDR3 is 13 residues. The CDR3 loop is CASSPTSGSTQFF. The DNA of the CDR3 is TGTGCCAGCAGCCCGACTAGCGGGAGTACGCAGTTCTTC.

The sample holds many counts of this clonotype. The CDR3 DNA reads TGTGCCAGTAGTATAGCCGCCTACTCCTACAATGAGCAGTTCTTC. Residues: CASSIAAYSYNEQFF. The chain couples TRBV19 to TRBJ2-1; no definite D call. Germline V CDR1 and CDR2: LNHDA, SQIVND (reference sequence). The V gene lost 1 base and the J gene lost 0 bases, with 7 bases spanning the gap. CDR3 length equals 15 residues.

This clonotype has more than one count but fewer than ten. The chain couples TRBV5-1 to TRBJ1-6, with 7 bases fitting TRBD1. Losses at the gene ends were 2 bases for V and 0 bases for J; bases not matched to a gene: 5. Germline assignment: CDR1 SGHRS and CDR2 YFSETQ. The CDR3 consists of 17 residues. The chain's CDR3 is CASSFTGEASYNSPLHF. The CDR3, as DNA: TGCGCCAGCAGCTTTACAGGGGAGGCCTCCTATAATTCACCCCTCCACTTT. Based on the CDR3 plus reference TRBV5-1 and TRBJ1-6, the full variable domain is KAGVTQTPRYLIKTRGQQVTLSCSPISGHRSVSWYQQTPGQGLQFLFEYFSETQRNKGNFPGRFSGRQFSNSRSEMNVSTLELGDSALYLCASSFTGEASYNSPLHFGNGTRLTVT.

The rearrangement uses TRBV7-3 and TRBJ1-1; the D gene is possibly TRBD1 (6 bases). CDR1 is SGHTA, CDR2 FQGTGA, per germline. This CDR3 is built from 18 residues. The ends were cut back, 1 base at V and 2 bases at J, with 20 bases in the middle. The CDR3 spells CASSLMWGQVRGNTEAFF. The DNA for the CDR3 is TGTGCCAGCAGCTTAATGTGGGGGCAGGTGCGGGGCAACACTGAAGCTTTCTTT.

This clonotype was seen a few times. This sequence joins TRBV2 and TRBJ2-4, with D perhaps matching TRBD2 (5 bases). Trimming cost V 4 bases and J 0 bases, with 7 bases left between them. This CDR3 has 14 amino acids. Per germline, CDR1 SNHLY and CDR2 FYNNEI. DNA of the CDR3: TGTGCCAGCAGTGGTCGGGGAGCCAAAAACATTCAGTACTTC. Amino acid sequence: CASSGRGAKNIQYF.

This clonotype occurred a few times. J is TRBJ2-7 and V is TRBV13, with a weak D call TRBD2 (5 bases). The CDR3 has 13 residues. Germline V gene sequence: CDR1 PRHDT, CDR2 FYEKMQ (reference sequence). The V end was cut by 6 bases, the J end by 3 bases, with 12 bases between. In nucleotides, the CDR3 is TGTGCCAGCAGGCCACGGGGAAACTACGAGCAGTACTTC. It translates to CASRPRGNYEQYF.

This clonotype showed up just a few times. The chain recombines TRBV5-1 with TRBJ2-7, with TRBD2 identical over 10 bases. This CDR3 spans 15 amino acids. After removal of 4 bases from V and 1 base from J, the junction contained 5 bases not matched to a gene. The germline V gene encodes CDR1 SGHRS and CDR2 YFSETQ. The CDR3 DNA sequence: TGCGCCAGCAGCCGCCTAGCGGGAGCGTCCTACGAGCAGTACTTC. Translating it yields CASSRLAGASYEQYF.

The chain combines TRBV29-1 with TRBJ2-7; D uncertain. This CDR3 contains 12 residues. Germline V gene data show CDR1 as SQVTM and CDR2 as ANQGSEA. Trimming left V 7 bases short and J 2 bases short, with 12 bases between. In DNA, the CDR3 is TGCAGCGCCCAAGGGCACACCTACGAGCAGTACTTC. Translated, it gives CSAQGHTYEQYF.

The rearrangement links TRBV7-9 to TRBJ2-7; a weak D match, TRBD2 (5 bases). V lost 1 base and J 7 bases, leaving 11 bases between the germline ends. CDR1 SEHNR and CDR2 FQNEAQ come from the germline V gene (reference sequence). There are 13 residues in the CDR3. The CDR3 sequence is CASSLDGGWEQYF. CDR3 sequence (DNA): TGTGCCAGCAGCTTAGATGGCGGGTGGGAGCAGTACTTC.

This chain connects TRBV5-1 to TRBJ1-1; D is undetermined. Trimming shortened V by 1 base and J by 6 bases, and 7 bases separated the two germline ends. Germline V CDR1 and CDR2: SGHRS, YFSETQ. CDR3 length: 12 amino acids. The CDR3 DNA follows: TGCGCCAGCAGCTTGAACGGTCCTGAAGCTTTCTTT. It codes for CASSLNGPEAFF.

This clonotype was counted at least ten times. The genes are TRBV7-2 and TRBJ2-5, with 7 bases lining up with TRBD2. This CDR3 region has 14 residues. Germline CDR1 and CDR2: SGHTA and FQGNSA. Trimming removed 5 bases from V and 5 bases from J; junction bases left unmatched: 8. CDR3 DNA sequence: TGTGCCAGCAGCCCCCAAAGGGGAGGGGAGACCCAGTACTTC. Translation gives CASSPQRGGETQYF. The variable domain in full, completed from reference TRBV7-2 and TRBJ2-5, reads GAGVSQSPSNKVTEKGKDVELRCDPISGHTALYWYRQSLGQGLEFLIYFQGNSAPDKSGLPSDRFSAERTGGSVSTLTIQRTQQEDSAVYLCASSPQRGGETQYFGPGTRLLVL.

The CDR3 DNA is TGTGCCAGCAGTTTAGCGCGGCAGGTGGGCAATCAGCCCCAGCATTTT. It codes for CASSLARQVGNQPQHF. The chain carries TRBV12-3 or TRBV12-4 and TRBJ1-5; no definite D call. The V end lost 0 bases, the J end lost 2 bases, and 11 bases lay between the germline ends. This CDR3 has 16 residues.

The gene calls are TRBV5-1 and TRBJ2-7; 8 bases match TRBD2. CDR3 length equals 16 residues. Germline-derived CDR1 and CDR2 are SGHRS and YFSETQ. V shed 2 bases and J 2 bases; nucleotides not matched to a gene: 9. The CDR3 loop is CASSLDPSAGAYEQYF. Written as DNA, the CDR3 is TGCGCCAGCAGCTTAGACCCCTCAGCGGGAGCCTACGAGCAGTACTTC.

This clonotype has at least ten counts. The junction departs from the called germline gene at one end, perhaps through a read error. This chain uses TRBV10-2 with TRBJ2-7; D unclear. In germline, CDR1 is WSHSY, CDR2 SAAADI. The CDR3 length is 11 residues. The CDR3 nucleotides read TGTGCCAGCAGTGAGACCTACGAGCAGTACTTC. The encoded protein is CASSETYEQYF.

The table lists this clonotype with a few counts. This chain joins TRBV4-2 and TRBJ2-5; 9 nucleotides agree with TRBD1. V dropped 4 bases and J dropped 5; count of bases not matched to a gene: 14. This CDR3 region has 17 residues. Germline-derived CDR1 and CDR2 are LGHNA and YNFKEQ. The CDR3 loop is CASSLPDTGGAGETQYF. CDR3 DNA: TGTGCCAGCAGCCTTCCTGATACAGGGGGCGCGGGGGAGACCCAGTACTTC.

This clonotype was counted at least ten times. The chain joins TRBV30 to TRBJ1-5; D is unresolved. The germline gives CDR1 GTSNPN, CDR2 SVGIG (reference sequence). The V and J ends lost 4 bases and 0 bases respectively, with 13 bases between them. There are 15 residues in the CDR3. The CDR3 DNA sequence: TGTGCCTGGAATCGGCAGGACCTTAGCAATCAGCCCCAGCATTTT. Translating it yields CAWNRQDLSNQPQHF.

The chain has TRBV10-3 and TRBJ1-5; TRBD1 aligns across 9 bases. Germline values: CDR1 ENHRY, CDR2 SYGVKD. This CDR3 is 18 amino acids long. Trimming took 1 base from V and 4 from J; bases not matched to a gene: 11. DNA of the CDR3: TGTGCCATCAGTGAGTATGGGACAGGGAAGCCAGTGAATCAGCCCCAGCATTTT. It is translated as CAISEYGTGKPVNQPQHF.

This clonotype turned up a few times. The V and J genes are TRBV11-1 and TRBJ2-1, with D perhaps given as TRBD1 or TRBD2 (5 bases each). CDR3 length: 18 residues. The V gene's germline CDR1 is SGHAT and CDR2 FQDESV (reference sequence). The ends were cut back, 2 bases at V and 9 bases at J, with 26 bases in the middle. For the CDR3, the DNA is TGTGCCAGCAGCTTACGTGTCCGAGACAGTTTATACCGGGGTGAGCAGTTCTTC. Its protein is CASSLRVRDSLYRGEQFF.

This clonotype has more than one count but fewer than ten. The chain joins TRBV7-8 to TRBJ1-5, with D possibly TRBD1 on 5 matching bases. Trimming pared 5 bases from V and 3 bases from J, leaving 11 bases between. Germline V gives CDR1 SGHVS, CDR2 FQNEAQ. The CDR3 contains 14 residues. CDR3 sequence reads: CASSLGTFNQPQHF. DNA of the CDR3: TGTGCCAGCAGCCTCGGGACTTTCAATCAGCCCCAGCATTTT.

The table lists this clonotype with many counts. V is TRBV10-3 and J is TRBJ2-7; 7 bases agree with TRBD1. From germline, CDR1 is ENHRY and CDR2 SYGVKD. The CDR3 is 18 amino acids. Trimming cost V 4 bases and J 0 bases; bases outside gene matches: 15. The CDR3 DNA sequence: TGTGCCATCAGTGGAGGGGGCACAGTAACCAAACACTCCTACGAGCAGTACTTC. Protein product: CAISGGGTVTKHSYEQYF.

This clonotype has just a few counts. This chain uses TRBV29-1 with TRBJ2-3; TRBD1 might be the D (6 bases). With 7 bases removed from V and 7 bases from J, the gap between germline ends came to 18 bases. Per the germline V gene, CDR1 is SQVTM and CDR2 is ANQGSEA. The length of the CDR3 is 13 residues. The CDR3 is CSGAGELRNTQYF. The CDR3, as DNA: TGCAGCGGAGCAGGGGAATTGAGGAATACGCAGTATTTT.

The chain carries TRBV7-3 and TRBJ2-7, with 13 bases that match TRBD2. With V trimmed by 5 bases and J by 6 bases, 13 bases remained unmatched. The germline gives CDR1 SGHTA, CDR2 FQGTGA. CDR3 length: 17 residues. The CDR3 nucleotides are TGTGCCAGCAGCCGCGTCATAGGGACTAGCGGGGTGGGCGAGCAGTACTTC. Translating gives CASSRVIGTSGVGEQYF.

This clonotype was counted a few times. V is TRBV29-1 and J is TRBJ2-7; TRBD1 aligns across 8 bases. This CDR3 spans 13 amino acids. Looked up from germline, CDR1 is SQVTM and CDR2 is ANQGSEA. J lost 2 bases, V lost 7 bases, and 7 bases had no gene match. The CDR3 DNA reads TGCAGCGCAAGGACAGGGTCCGCCTACGAGCAGTACTTC. Translated: CSARTGSAYEQYF.

This clonotype came up a few times. V gene TRBV11-2 combines with J gene TRBJ2-7; 11 bases fit TRBD2. V was clipped by 7 bases and J by 2 bases; unmatched bases: 7. The CDR3 runs to 15 residues. The germline V gene encodes CDR1 SGHAT and CDR2 FQNNGV. The CDR3 region is CASTKLAGVTYEQYF. The CDR3 nucleotides are TGTGCCAGCACCAAACTAGCGGGAGTCACCTACGAGCAGTACTTC.

The gene calls are TRBV19 and TRBJ2-1; D not certain. CDR3 length: 16 amino acids. Deletions cut 5 bases from V and 0 bases from J, with 14 bases between. The germline V gene has CDR1 LNHDA and CDR2 SQIVND (reference sequence). CDR3 in DNA: TGTGCCAGTAGTGAAGGCGCCTTTTTCTCCTACAATGAGCAGTTCTTC. It translates to CASSEGAFFSYNEQFF.

This clonotype was counted many times. The V gene is TRBV20-1, the J gene TRBJ2-3; 8 bases are a match to TRBD2. The CDR3 covers 15 residues. The junction had 6 bases not matched to a gene; V was cut back by 3 bases and J by 1 base. Germline values: CDR1 DFQATT, CDR2 SNEGSKA (reference sequence). This CDR3 reads CSASGTRGRTDTQYF. CDR3 coding DNA: TGCAGTGCTAGCGGGACTAGAGGGCGCACAGATACGCAGTATTTT.

This chain links TRBV18 with TRBJ2-7; tentative D call: TRBD2 (5 bases). The CDR3 extends over 15 amino acids. CDR1 KGHSH and CDR2 LQKENI come from the germline V gene. The V end lost 6 bases, the J end lost 0 bases, and 15 bases lay between the germline ends. The CDR3 loop is CASSSPRGTSYEQYF. CDR3 coding DNA: TGTGCCAGCTCCTCCCCCCGGGGAACCTCCTACGAGCAGTACTTC. Full variable domain (rest looked up from reference TRBV18 and TRBJ2-7): NAGVMQNPRHLVRRRGQEARLRCSPMKGHSHVYWYRQLPEEGLKFMVYLQKENIIDESGMPKERFSAEFPKEGPSILRIQQVVRGDSAAYFCASSSPRGTSYEQYFGPGTRLTVT.

The V gene is TRBV20-1, the J gene TRBJ2-1, with 9 bases lining up with TRBD2. Germline V CDR1 and CDR2: DFQATT, SNEGSKA (reference sequence). This CDR3 has 11 amino acids. Unmatched junction bases numbered 5, after V lost 5 bases and J lost 12 bases. The CDR3: CSAPTAGGQFF. The DNA for the CDR3 is TGCAGTGCTCCCACAGCGGGAGGGCAGTTCTTC.

This clonotype has a handful of counts. The V call is TRBV30, the J call TRBJ2-1, with a tentative D call TRBD2 (6 bases). Germline CDR1 reads GTSNPN; CDR2 reads SVGIG (reference sequence). V lost 5 bases, J lost 11 bases, and 10 bases lay in between. There are 10 residues in the CDR3. CDR3 nucleotide sequence: TGTGCCTGGGGGGACTGGCAGCAGTTCTTC. It encodes CAWGDWQQFF.

This clonotype was observed many times. The chain employs TRBV29-1 and TRBJ2-3, with 8 nucleotides matching TRBD2. From germline, CDR1 is SQVTM and CDR2 ANQGSEA. The CDR3 is 14 amino acids. The V and J ends lost 7 bases and 0 bases, in that order; junction bases with no gene match: 6. The DNA of the CDR3 is TGCAGCGCCGAAATAGCGGGGAGCACAGATACGCAGTATTTT. Translation gives CSAEIAGSTDTQYF.

This CDR3 reads CSAKRYGTDEQYF. In DNA, the CDR3 is TGCAGTGCTAAGAGATACGGGACAGACGAGCAGTACTTC. V and J are TRBV20-1 and TRBJ2-7; TRBD1 matches 7 bases. V was pared by 4 bases and J by 5 bases, with 8 bases of the junction left unmatched. Germline lookup yields CDR1 DFQATT and CDR2 SNEGSKA (reference sequence). The CDR3 is 13 residues long.